This TCR beta chain was profiled in a study of OX40 agonist ivuxolimab in advanced cancers. The data were produced by immunoSEQ multiplex PCR, yet TCRdb's version contains in-frame clones alone and is incomplete. Seen here are approximately 81,000 clones, about 88% observed once, and the top ten hold approximately 0.47%. The sequence was collected from an adult with an advanced solid tumor such as melanoma, head and neck, liver or kidney cancer. The specimen comprised CD4+ or CD8+ T cells sorted from blood, sampled in a trial of the OX40 agonist ivuxolimab.

Here the CDR3 reads CASSLSGVVSKNIQYF. The DNA for the CDR3 is TGCGCCAGCAGCTTGAGTGGGGTGGTGAGCAAAAACATTCAGTACTTC. V usage is TRBV5-1 and J usage is TRBJ2-4, with D unclear. There are 16 residues in the CDR3. The V end lost 1 base, the J end lost 3 bases, and 14 bases lay between the germline ends. Germline V gene sequence: CDR1 SGHRS, CDR2 YFSETQ.